This TCR beta chain was identified in a study of T-cell reconstitution after alpha-beta-depleted transplantation in children (TCRdb year 2016). Context from the whole study: Using TCR repertoire profiling, the study followed T-cell immune reconstitution in a quantitative way in children after TCRalphabeta/CD19-depleted allogeneic hematopoietic cell transplantation.

The library was built by means of PCR. Sequencing instrument: Illumina HiSeq 2500. TCR libraries were prepared with molecular barcoding, using unique molecular identifiers to normalize TCRbeta repertoire quantification. Through fastp at Q25 and MiXCR, TCRdb rebuilt clones from the public reads, retaining in-frame beta chains. Merged by CDR3 protein, the rows form single entries marked with the most common genes and DNA. For this sample the table gives under 450,000 distinct CDR3 sequences, of which about 14% were detected only once. In total, the top ten clones hold over 3.5% of the sample. Taken from cysteine to phenylalanine, the CDR3 has 13 residues. The retained sequence is limited to the CDR3, 39 bases, with the frame set at the first base. As encoded in the germline V gene (reference sequence), CDR1 is SGHKS while CDR2 is YYEKEE. Trimming costs V 1 base and J 10 bases, and their ends lie 14 bases apart.

This clonotype was recorded many times. What antigen it recognizes has not been identified. No much larger clone exists at a distance of one base, and base qualities are not known. The sequencing here drew on PBMCs, taken from the stem cell graft. The sequence is built from TRBV5-5 and TRBJ2-5, with the D segment identity uncertain. This receptor was taken from a human donor who donated a stem cell graft to a child with Fanconi anemia. DNA sequence: TGTGCCAGCAGCTTGTATGAGGCCGTGGGCCAGTACTTC. This sequence encodes CASSLYEAVGQYF.